This T cell receptor beta chain is drawn from a study of blood T cell repertoires in COVID-19. The CDR3 spans 15 residues. Germline CDR1 reads SGHNT; CDR2 reads YENEEA. Trimming took 5 bases from V and 7 from J, leaving 17 bases between them. Original handling: Reference gene primer amplification in the assay estimated nucleated cell counts. Profiling relied on immunoSEQ multiplex PCR, and the TCRdb table lists in-frame clones only, not all of them. V and J calls and clone size are copied from that table; D and trimming were computed from the DNA. The sample yields fewer than 250,000 clones, around 86% seen once. Across about two dozen US areas, participants ranged in age from roughly 18 to 95 years. Membership in each cohort depended on participant-reported clinical history.

V gene TRBV11-3 combines with J gene TRBJ2-2; D perhaps matches TRBD2 (5 bases). The receptor was derived from a man between 25 and 39 years old in a cohort exposed to, infected with or recovered from COVID-19 (not recorded which). Sequencing was done on a sample of PBMCs or T cells enriched from blood (not recorded which). The CDR3 sequence: CASSRGLGHLGELFF. CDR3 bases: TGTGCCAGCAGCCGAGGGTTAGGGCATCTCGGGGAGCTGTTTTTT.